The 23 T cell receptor beta chains presented below share a single source sample, sequenced in a study of shared clonotypes between healthy human individuals (dated by TCRdb to the early 2020s). CD8 naive samples were obtained by positive selection for CCR7 among CD45RO-negative cells, yielding a CD45RA+CCR7+ population from which TemRA cells were excluded. Preparation of the library involved the immunoSEQ multiplex PCR assay. The immuneACCESS repertoire file appears here via TCRdb, limited to in-frame rearrangements. These files lack a portion of the clones; in checked studies, under half of the deficit traces to unresolved V genes, and the cause of the others is not known. This sample lists more than 600,000 clones; around 90% were detected once. Roughly 24% of the sample belongs to the ten largest clones. Specimen: naive CD8+ T cells sorted from blood. Reading the label with the study, this specimen's cell subset or site is: CD45RA+CCR7+. The origin of the receptors is a man aged 30 to 39 in good health.

J is TRBJ2-1 and V is TRBV11-1; TRBD2 might be the D (6 bases). Germline lookup yields CDR1 SGHAT and CDR2 FQDESV (reference sequence). V dropped 5 bases and J dropped 4 bases, with 12 bases sitting between them. The CDR3 extends over 14 amino acids. The CDR3 protein is CASSPVTSYNEQFF. CDR3 in DNA: TGTGCCAGCAGCCCAGTGACTAGTTACAATGAGCAGTTCTTC.

V and J are TRBV28 and TRBJ2-1, with TRBD1 matching over 7 bases. Trimming cost V 4 bases and J 6 bases; bases outside gene matches: 6. Germline V gene sequence: CDR1 MDHEN, CDR2 SYDVKM. This CDR3 region has 14 residues. The CDR3 coding sequence is TGTGCCAGCAGTTACAGACAGGGATCCAATGAGCAGTTCTTC. Residues: CASSYRQGSNEQFF.

The chain employs TRBV10-3 and TRBJ2-2, with D unresolved. The CDR3 contains 17 residues. The germline gives CDR1 ENHRY, CDR2 SYGVKD. Trimming left V 0 bases short and J 0 bases short, with 11 bases between. The CDR3 DNA reads as TGTGCCATCAGTGAGTCGAGAGACCCAACGAACACCGGGGAGCTGTTTTTT. This gives the protein CAISESRDPTNTGELFF.

V usage is TRBV9 and J usage is TRBJ2-7; 11 bases are shared with TRBD2. This CDR3 has 15 residues. With V trimmed by 2 bases and J by 3 bases, 4 bases remained unmatched. The germline CDR1 and CDR2 sequences are SGDLS and YYNGEE. This chain's CDR3 is CASSVSGTSGYEQYF. The CDR3 bases are TGTGCCAGCAGCGTCTCCGGGACTAGCGGCTACGAGCAGTACTTC.

The chain is built from TRBV7-9 and TRBJ2-5; D unclear. CDR3 length: 15 residues. CDR1 and CDR2 (germline): SEHNR, FQNEAQ (reference sequence). V lost 5 bases and J 2 bases, leaving 15 bases between the germline ends. The CDR3 reads CASSPPTLSQETQYF. CDR3 nucleotide sequence: TGTGCCAGCAGCCCCCCGACACTCTCACAAGAGACCCAGTACTTC.

The V and J genes are TRBV27 and TRBJ2-1, with 7 positions matching TRBD1. The germline CDR1 and CDR2 sequences are MNHEY and SMNVEV (reference sequence). V trimming: 5 bases; J trimming: 4 bases; junction bases outside the gene matches: 11. The CDR3 is 16 residues long. The CDR3 is CASSLTPGQTYNEQFF. CDR3 nucleotide sequence: TGTGCCAGCAGTCTCACGCCGGGACAGACTTACAATGAGCAGTTCTTC.

V gene TRBV27 combines with J gene TRBJ1-1; D gene ambiguous. Trimming shortened V by 5 bases and J by 4 bases, and 11 bases separated the two germline ends. The V gene's germline CDR1 is MNHEY and CDR2 SMNVEV (reference sequence). This CDR3 contains 13 residues. CDR3 sequence reads: CASSRSLRTEAFF. The DNA of the CDR3 is TGTGCCAGCAGTAGATCTCTCCGCACTGAAGCTTTCTTT.

The V call is TRBV10-3, the J call TRBJ2-2, with 10 bases aligning to TRBD2. Germline assignment: CDR1 ENHRY and CDR2 SYGVKD. The CDR3 runs 14 residues. The trim removed 6 bases at V and 5 bases at J, leaving 3 bases unmatched. The CDR3 region has the DNA TGTGCCATCAGAGGACTAGCGGATACCGGGGAGCTGTTTTTT. Translating it yields CAIRGLADTGELFF.

V and J are TRBV27 and TRBJ1-2; maybe TRBD1 (5 bases). The CDR3 has 13 amino acids. V lost 5 bases to trimming and J lost 5 bases, with 12 bases between them. Germline loops: CDR1 MNHEY, CDR2 SMNVEV (reference sequence). CDR3 amino acids: CASSISTVYGYTF. The CDR3 nucleotides are TGTGCCAGCAGTATTTCGACAGTTTATGGCTACACCTTC.

This chain links TRBV27 with TRBJ2-1; D gene uncertain. In germline, CDR1 is MNHEY, CDR2 SMNVEV (reference sequence). The CDR3 has 15 amino acids. V lost 3 bases, J lost 0 bases, and 9 bases lay in between. The CDR3 DNA reads as TGTGCCAGCAGTTTCGAGCGTACCTCCTACAATGAGCAGTTCTTC. It specifies CASSFERTSYNEQFF.

The V and J genes are TRBV6-6 and TRBJ1-1; maybe TRBD1 (6 bases). The CDR3 totals 14 residues. V was trimmed by 2 bases and J by 3 bases, leaving 10 bases between them. Germline-derived CDR1 and CDR2 are MNHNY and SVGAGI (reference sequence). The chain's CDR3 is CASSYLGGHTEAFF. As DNA, the CDR3 is TGTGCCAGCAGTTACCTGGGGGGGCACACTGAAGCTTTCTTT.

The V and J genes are TRBV11-2 and TRBJ2-7, with D tentatively TRBD2 (6 bases). CDR1 SGHAT and CDR2 FQNNGV come from the germline V gene. Trimming removed 1 base from V and 3 bases from J, with 10 bases in between. There are 14 residues in the CDR3. The CDR3 DNA reads as TGTGCCAGCAGCTTAGTGGTTAGCGGCTACGAGCAGTACTTC. Amino acids: CASSLVVSGYEQYF.

This CDR3 is CASSSWGDGSYNEQFF. In DNA form, the CDR3 reads TGTGCCAGCAGTTCCTGGGGAGATGGGTCCTACAATGAGCAGTTCTTC. The chain uses TRBV9 and TRBJ2-1; TRBD2 might be the D (5 bases). V lost 5 bases and J 1 base, leaving 16 bases between the germline ends. The CDR3 runs 16 residues. Germline lookup yields CDR1 SGDLS and CDR2 YYNGEE.

This rearrangement joins TRBV11-2 to TRBJ2-4; maybe TRBD1 (6 bases). Germline CDR1 is SGHAT and CDR2 is FQNNGV. Trimming shortened V by 5 bases and J by 0 bases, and 20 bases separated the two germline ends. This CDR3 contains 18 residues. The CDR3 spells CASSTPETGTLAKNIQYF. The CDR3 nucleotides read TGTGCCAGCAGCACTCCCGAGACAGGAACTTTAGCCAAAAACATTCAGTACTTC. The full variable domain, with the rest looked up from reference TRBV11-2 and TRBJ2-4, is EAGVAQSPRYKIIEKRQSVAFWCNPISGHATLYWYQQILGQGPKLLIQFQNNGVVDDSQLPKDRFSAERLKGVDSTLKIQPAKLEDSAVYLCASSTPETGTLAKNIQYFGAGTRLSVL.

The genes are TRBV7-8 and TRBJ2-7; TRBD1 agrees at 11 bases. Germline V lookup: CDR1 SGHVS, CDR2 FQNEAQ. This CDR3 has 15 amino acids. V lost 3 bases and J lost 5; bases outside the gene matches: 6. CDR3 coding DNA: TGTGCCAGCAGCTTCCCAGGACAGGGGGCCCACGAGCAGTACTTC. Residues: CASSFPGQGAHEQYF.

The V call is TRBV6-1, the J call TRBJ2-7, with 10 bases lining up with TRBD2. Germline-derived CDR1 and CDR2 are MNHNS and SASEGT. This CDR3 is built from 12 residues. Trimming cost V 11 bases and J 4 bases; bases outside gene matches: 5. CDR3 residues: CAVRTSGYEQYF. The CDR3 coding sequence is TGTGCCGTCAGGACTAGCGGATACGAGCAGTACTTC.

Remarks on this clone: The junction differs from germline at one of its ends, possibly a read error. The chain couples TRBV10-2 to TRBJ2-3; a possible D gene is TRBD1 (6 bases). The CDR3 is 14 amino acids. The germline V gene has CDR1 WSHSY and CDR2 SAAADI. CDR3 region: CASGVRWDTNTQYF. The CDR3 DNA sequence: TGCGCCAGCGGGGTCCGCTGGGACACAAATACGCAGTATTTT.

The V and J genes are TRBV11-3 and TRBJ2-2, with TRBD1 identical over 8 bases. This CDR3 spans 15 amino acids. With V trimmed by 6 bases and J by 6 bases, 9 bases remained unmatched. CDR1 and CDR2 (germline): SGHNT, YENEEA. The CDR3: CASSYDRGVSGELFF. The CDR3 DNA follows: TGTGCCAGCAGTTACGACAGGGGAGTGTCCGGGGAGCTGTTTTTT.

The gene calls are TRBV7-3 and TRBJ2-7; possible D gene TRBD1, 5 bases. This CDR3 comprises 14 residues. The germline V and J ends were trimmed by 3 bases and 2 bases, with 11 bases remaining between them. In germline, CDR1 is SGHTA, CDR2 FQGTGA. Written as DNA, the CDR3 is TGTGCCAGCAGCTTGTCGGACAAAACCTACGAGCAGTACTTC. This codes for CASSLSDKTYEQYF.

This sequence joins TRBV9 and TRBJ1-2, with a weak D call TRBD1 (6 bases). Germline V lookup: CDR1 SGDLS, CDR2 YYNGEE. Deletions cut 0 bases from V and 4 bases from J, with 10 bases between. This CDR3 contains 14 residues. CDR3 DNA: TGTGCCAGCAGCGTAGCCGGGGGCGGCTATGGCTACACCTTC. It translates to CASSVAGGGYGYTF.

The chain uses TRBV7-2 and TRBJ2-7, with 12 bases lining up with TRBD2. Germline assignment: CDR1 SGHTA and CDR2 FQGNSA. The CDR3 is 17 residues long. V dropped 5 bases and J dropped 5; count of bases not matched to a gene: 13. Here the CDR3 DNA reads TGTGCCAGCAGCGACCGAGGACTAGCGGGGCCCAGGGACGAGCAGTACTTC. The encoded protein is CASSDRGLAGPRDEQYF. The full variable domain, with the rest looked up from reference TRBV7-2 and TRBJ2-7, is GAGVSQSPSNKVTEKGKDVELRCDPISGHTALYWYRQSLGQGLEFLIYFQGNSAPDKSGLPSDRFSAERTGGSVSTLTIQRTQQEDSAVYLCASSDRGLAGPRDEQYFGPGTRLTVT.

The rearrangement links TRBV7-3 to TRBJ2-1; 12 bases agree with TRBD2. V trimming: 5 bases; J trimming: 8 bases; junction bases outside the gene matches: 16. Germline V lookup: CDR1 SGHTA, CDR2 FQGTGA. This CDR3 is 18 amino acids long. The CDR3 DNA follows: TGTGCCAGCAGCCAATACCCCCTGACTAGCGGGAGTCCGGATGAGCAGTTCTTC. It encodes CASSQYPLTSGSPDEQFF.

This clone is medium-sized in the sample. The chain links TRBV27 to TRBJ2-7; 10 bases align to TRBD2. This CDR3 is 14 amino acids long. The trim removed 8 bases at V and 4 bases at J, leaving 8 bases unmatched. Germline CDR1 MNHEY, CDR2 SMNVEV (reference sequence). The CDR3 bases are TGTGCCAGCGGAACTAGCGGGATGTCTTACGAGCAGTACTTC. It yields the protein CASGTSGMSYEQYF.